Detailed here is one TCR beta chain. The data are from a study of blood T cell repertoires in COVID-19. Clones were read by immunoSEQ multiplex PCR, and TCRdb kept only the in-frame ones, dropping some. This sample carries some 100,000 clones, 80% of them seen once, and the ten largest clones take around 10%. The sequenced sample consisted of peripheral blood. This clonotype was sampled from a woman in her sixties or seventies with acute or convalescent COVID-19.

Here the CDR3 reads CASSATTRTLTNYGYTF. The CDR3 DNA reads TGTGCCAGCAGTGCCACAACCCGGACATTGACTAACTATGGCTACACCTTC. The rearrangement links TRBV6-1 to TRBJ1-2; a possible D gene is TRBD1 (5 bases). The CDR3 runs to 17 residues. The germline V and J ends were trimmed by 4 bases and 0 bases, with 18 bases remaining between them. Germline assignment: CDR1 MNHNS and CDR2 SASEGT.